The 5 T cell receptor beta chains below were found in one sample sequenced in a study of T-cell reconstitution after alpha-beta-depleted transplantation in children. During its preparation, the TCRbeta library received unique molecular identifiers. TCRdb reprocessed the PCR reads via MiXCR and lists one record per CDR3 protein. The sample records almost 250,000 distinct CDR3 sequences, roughly a quarter being singletons. The material was PBMCs, obtained before TCRalphabeta/CD19-depleted stem cell transplant. The receptors stem from a girl aged 2 to 9 with Fanconi anemia, due to receive a stem cell transplant.

The chain combines TRBV20-1 with TRBJ1-5; no firm D call. CDR1 is DFQATT, CDR2 SNEGSKA, per germline (reference sequence). V was clipped by 0 bases and J by 1 base, with 7 bases between them. This CDR3 region has 14 residues. CDR3 sequence reads: CSARDLTSNQPQHF. The CDR3 DNA is TGCAGTGCTAGAGATCTAACGAGCAATCAGCCCCAGCATTTT.

Of note for this clonotype: Just one base apart from a much larger clone, this may be a read error. The chain recombines TRBV12-3 or TRBV12-4 with TRBJ2-7; 10 bases are shared with TRBD1. The CDR3 runs to 13 residues. V dropped 6 bases and J dropped 9; count of bases not matched to a gene: 8. The CDR3 bases are TGTGCCAGCAGCCTCCTGACAGGGGGCGCGCAGTACTTC. Translated, it gives CASSLLTGGAQYF.

V gene TRBV2 combines with J gene TRBJ1-2; D possibly corresponds to TRBD1 (5 bases). CDR3 size: 15 residues. CDR1 and CDR2 (germline): SNHLY, FYNNEI. V dropped 2 bases and J dropped 4 bases, with 14 bases sitting between them. This CDR3 reads CASSETGLTSYGYTF. CDR3 coding DNA: TGTGCCAGCAGTGAAACAGGACTGACTAGCTATGGCTACACCTTC. Full variable domain (outside the CDR3, taken from reference TRBV2 and TRBJ1-2): EPEVTQTPSHQVTQMGQEVILRCVPISNHLYFYWYRQILGQKVEFLVSFYNNEISEKSEIFDDQFSVERPDGSNFTLKIRSTKLEDSAMYFCASSETGLTSYGYTFGSGTRLTVV.

This rearrangement joins TRBV28 to TRBJ2-7; perhaps TRBD1 as D (5 bases). The CDR3 is 13 amino acids. In germline, CDR1 is MDHEN, CDR2 SYDVKM. V was trimmed by 1 base and J by 12 bases, leaving 16 bases between them. CDR3: CASSLSRTLIRYF. The CDR3 coding sequence is TGTGCCAGCAGTTTATCGCGGACATTGATTCGGTACTTC.

Ten or more counts support this clonotype. The CDR3 region has the DNA TGCAGTGCTAGCCAGGGAGAGACCCAGTACTTC. Its protein product is CSASQGETQYF. The V call is TRBV20-1, the J call TRBJ2-5, with a tentative D call TRBD1 (5 bases). The CDR3 runs 11 residues. Trimming removed 3 bases from V and 4 bases from J, with 6 bases in between. Germline CDR1 DFQATT, CDR2 SNEGSKA (reference sequence).